This TCR beta chain is from a study of T cell repertoires in cytomegalovirus infection. Study-level information: CMV epitopes, recently identified HLA-C-restricted and well-studied HLA-B-restricted, were used.

The CDR3 covers 17 residues. Trimming took off 3 bases at V and 7 bases at J, with 22 bases between the two ends. Germline V lookup: CDR1 MNHEY, CDR2 SMNVEV (reference sequence). TCRdb used MiXCR to reprocess the reads, holding one entry per CDR3 protein. The sample includes 80,000 to 90,000 distinct CDR3 sequences, about 45% of them seen just once. Findings and limits, study-wide: Dominating the ex vivo response were TCR beta clonotypes that were CMV-specific and HLA-C-restricted.

This clonotype was counted between two and nine times. Its specificity is not known. This clonotype originated in a human donor in good health (CMV status not recorded). Some clones in this sample may be carry-over from other donors' samples. The genes are TRBV27 and TRBJ2-1; TRBD1 might be the D (5 bases). The input for sequencing was CD8+ T cells from cultured PBMCs, taken from culture after CMV antigen stimulation. Here the CDR3 DNA reads TGTGCCAGCAGTTTTCAAGTTGAGGCAGGGTCGAGTAATGAGCAGTTCTTC. Translated: CASSFQVEAGSSNEQFF.